This T cell receptor beta chain emerged from a study of OX40 agonist ivuxolimab in advanced cancers. Study conclusions and caveats: It was also the case that some nonresponders had low normalized T-cell clonal expansion.

Autoimmune disease history or systemic immunosuppression disqualified patients. The CDR3 covers 12 residues. V was cut by 4 bases and J by 10 bases, with 14 bases left in between. From germline, CDR1 is SNHLY and CDR2 FYNNEI. Libraries were prepared by immunoSEQ multiplex PCR; TCRdb keeps only in-frame clonotypes and omits some of them. Here the sample spans over 85,000 clones, about 80% being singletons. With regard to this clone: Its antigen remains unknown.

The sequence derives from an adult with an advanced solid tumor such as melanoma, head and neck, liver or kidney cancer. The gene calls are TRBV2 and TRBJ2-7; D remains unclear. The material sequenced was CD4+ or CD8+ T cells sorted from blood, taken in a trial of the OX40 agonist ivuxolimab. The CDR3 is CASSAEGNRQYF. DNA for the CDR3: TGTGCCAGCAGTGCCGAAGGGAACCGACAGTACTTC.